A selection of T cell receptor beta chains follows, all from one sample in a study of graft-versus-host responses after intestinal transplantation. No antigens are known for them. TCRdb keeps only in-frame clones here, not all; method: immunoSEQ multiplex PCR. The table records approximately 78,000 clones, 87% of them present only once. This material consisted of unstimulated CD8+ T cells sorted from spleen or lymph node cells, taken before transplant. Receptors originate from a human donor who was the organ donor for an intestinal transplant. Each CDR3 is given with its conserved first and last residue. The order of the fields is V gene, clone size, D gene, J gene, CDR3 DNA, CDR3 protein. The D gene is left open where the match is weak. Only some rows state a clone size, as once, few, many or a class for expanded clones.

v_call: TRBV27; clone_size: -; d_call: -; j_call: TRBJ2-3; cdr3_nt: TGTGCCAGCAGTTTAAGAGGAGTATCGGTGTTAGACAGCACAGATACGCAGTATTTT; cdr3_aa: CASSLRGVSVLDSTDTQYF
v_call: TRBV5-1; clone_size: -; d_call: TRBD1; j_call: TRBJ2-7; cdr3_nt: TGCGCCAGCAGCGACTGGACAGGGACCTACGAGCAGTACTTC; cdr3_aa: CASSDWTGTYEQYF
v_call: TRBV4-1; clone_size: -; d_call: -; j_call: TRBJ2-7; cdr3_nt: TGCGCCAGCAGCCAAGTTGCGACCTCCTACGAGCAGTACTTC; cdr3_aa: CASSQVATSYEQYF
v_call: TRBV5-5; clone_size: -; d_call: TRBD1; j_call: TRBJ2-7; cdr3_nt: TGTGCCAGCAGCGTGACCGGGGACAGGGGTTACGAGCAGTACTTC; cdr3_aa: CASSVTGDRGYEQYF
v_call: TRBV9; clone_size: -; d_call: TRBD1; j_call: TRBJ2-7; cdr3_nt: TGTGCCAGCAGCGCGTCCCGGGACAGGGGGCTAGGGGAGCAGTACTTC; cdr3_aa: CASSASRDRGLGEQYF
v_call: TRBV27; clone_size: once; d_call: TRBD1; j_call: TRBJ1-3; cdr3_nt: TGTGCCAGCAGCGAGACAGGGACGAGAAACACCATATATTTT; cdr3_aa: CASSETGTRNTIYF
v_call: TRBV28; clone_size: -; d_call: TRBD1; j_call: TRBJ1-1; cdr3_nt: TGTGCCAGCAGCCCGGGACAGGGGAACACTGAAGCTTTCTTT; cdr3_aa: CASSPGQGNTEAFF
v_call: TRBV6-1; clone_size: -; d_call: TRBD1; j_call: TRBJ1-5; cdr3_nt: TGTGCCAGCAGTGGTACAGGGGGCTATCAGCCCCAGCATTTT; cdr3_aa: CASSGTGGYQPQHF
v_call: TRBV29-1; clone_size: -; d_call: TRBD1; j_call: TRBJ2-3; cdr3_nt: TGCAGCGAGACCGCGTGGACAGGGGGGACAGATACGCAGTATTTT; cdr3_aa: CSETAWTGGTDTQYF
v_call: TRBV25-1; clone_size: -; d_call: -; j_call: TRBJ2-1; cdr3_nt: TGTGCCAGCAGTGAATGCTGGACAGTTTACAATGAGCAGTTCTTC; cdr3_aa: CASSECWTVYNEQFF
v_call: TRBV19; clone_size: -; d_call: TRBD1; j_call: TRBJ2-5; cdr3_nt: TGTGCCAGTAGTACTTGGGACAGTCAAGAGACCCAGTACTTC; cdr3_aa: CASSTWDSQETQYF
v_call: TRBV9; clone_size: -; d_call: -; j_call: TRBJ2-1; cdr3_nt: TGTGCCAGCAGCGTAGGGTTCCAGACGTACAATGAGCAGTTCTTC; cdr3_aa: CASSVGFQTYNEQFF
v_call: TRBV7-8; clone_size: -; d_call: -; j_call: TRBJ1-5; cdr3_nt: TGTGCCAGCAGCTTAGGAGGCGGTAGCAATCAGCCCCAGCATTTT; cdr3_aa: CASSLGGGSNQPQHF
v_call: TRBV19; clone_size: -; d_call: TRBD1; j_call: TRBJ2-2; cdr3_nt: TGTGCCAGTAGTATGAACAGGGGGCCAGGGGAGCTGTTTTTT; cdr3_aa: CASSMNRGPGELFF
v_call: TRBV7-6; clone_size: -; d_call: -; j_call: TRBJ2-7; cdr3_nt: TGTGCCAGCAGCTTAGGAGGCGGCTACGAGCAGTACTTC; cdr3_aa: CASSLGGGYEQYF
v_call: TRBV11-2; clone_size: -; d_call: -; j_call: TRBJ2-1; cdr3_nt: TGTGCCAGCAGCTTAGGCTCGTCAAGGGCCGCCTACAATGAGCAGTTCTTC; cdr3_aa: CASSLGSSRAAYNEQFF
v_call: TRBV2; clone_size: -; d_call: -; j_call: TRBJ2-1; cdr3_nt: TGTGCCAGCATGCGCCCCAAGTCCTACAATGAGCAGTTCTTC; cdr3_aa: CASMRPKSYNEQFF
v_call: TRBV11-2; clone_size: few; d_call: -; j_call: TRBJ1-5; cdr3_nt: TGTGCCAGCAGCTTAGATCTAGGGGCAGGCCAGCCCCAGCATTTT; cdr3_aa: CASSLDLGAGQPQHF
v_call: TRBV2; clone_size: -; d_call: -; j_call: TRBJ1-1; cdr3_nt: TGTGCCAGCTTAGGGGCCTCCGCAGACGCTTTCTTT; cdr3_aa: CASLGASADAFF
v_call: TRBV4-1; clone_size: -; d_call: -; j_call: TRBJ1-4; cdr3_nt: TGCGCCAGCAGCCAAAACTTAGCGGAAAAACTGTTTTTT; cdr3_aa: CASSQNLAEKLFF
v_call: TRBV28; clone_size: once; d_call: TRBD2; j_call: TRBJ2-5; cdr3_nt: TGTGCCAGCAGTTCCCCAGCGGGGACGGCGATGGAGACCCAGTACTTC; cdr3_aa: CASSSPAGTAMETQYF
v_call: TRBV2; clone_size: -; d_call: -; j_call: TRBJ2-5; cdr3_nt: TGTGCCAGCAGAGCACAGGGCCCAGTGACCCAGTACTTC; cdr3_aa: CASRAQGPVTQYF
v_call: TRBV28; clone_size: -; d_call: -; j_call: TRBJ1-6; cdr3_nt: TGTGCCACTTCACCCCTCCACTTT; cdr3_aa: CATSPLHF
v_call: TRBV7-9; clone_size: -; d_call: TRBD2; j_call: TRBJ2-1; cdr3_nt: TGTGCCAGCAGCTTGGGGACTAGCAACAATGAGCAGTTCTTC; cdr3_aa: CASSLGTSNNEQFF
v_call: TRBV10-2; clone_size: once; d_call: TRBD1; j_call: TRBJ2-7; cdr3_nt: TGCGCCAGCCGGGACAGGGAAACCTCCTACGAGCAGTACTTC; cdr3_aa: CASRDRETSYEQYF
v_call: TRBV9; clone_size: once; d_call: -; j_call: TRBJ2-6; cdr3_nt: TGTGCCAGCAGGTCTGGGGCCAACGTCCTGACTTTC; cdr3_aa: CASRSGANVLTF
v_call: TRBV4-2; clone_size: once; d_call: TRBD2; j_call: TRBJ2-1; cdr3_nt: TGTGCCAGCAGCCCAAACCTTAGCGGGGGCTCCTACAATGAGCAGTTCTTC; cdr3_aa: CASSPNLSGGSYNEQFF
v_call: TRBV4-2; clone_size: -; d_call: -; j_call: TRBJ2-5; cdr3_nt: TGTGCCAGCAGCCAGGCGGGAGTTTATGGTCGGGACATACTGTACCAAGAGACCCAGTACTTC; cdr3_aa: CASSQAGVYGRDILYQETQYF
v_call: TRBV27; clone_size: -; d_call: TRBD1; j_call: TRBJ2-1; cdr3_nt: TGTGCCAGCAGTCCACTAACCCGGACAGGGGGAGGCAATGAGCAGTTCTTC; cdr3_aa: CASSPLTRTGGGNEQFF
v_call: TRBV15; clone_size: few; d_call: -; j_call: TRBJ2-3; cdr3_nt: TGTGCCACCAGCGGGGGGCGGGAGACAGATACGCAGTATTTT; cdr3_aa: CATSGGRETDTQYF
v_call: TRBV7-4; clone_size: -; d_call: TRBD2; j_call: TRBJ2-3; cdr3_nt: TGTGCCAGCAGCGACCCCTGGACTGAGGTAGCGGGGGGCCCCACAGATACGCAGTATTTT; cdr3_aa: CASSDPWTEVAGGPTDTQYF
v_call: TRBV7-2; clone_size: -; d_call: -; j_call: TRBJ2-7; cdr3_nt: TGTGCCAGCAGCCGGTCCCTTAGCACCTATTACGAGCAGTACTTC; cdr3_aa: CASSRSLSTYYEQYF
v_call: TRBV7-9; clone_size: -; d_call: -; j_call: TRBJ1-4; cdr3_nt: TGTGCCAGCAGCTTAGCGCGGTCAGGGTCGTTTAAACTGTTTTTT; cdr3_aa: CASSLARSGSFKLFF
v_call: TRBV19; clone_size: -; d_call: TRBD1; j_call: TRBJ1-1; cdr3_nt: TGTGCCAGTAGTGGCCTTCGACAGGGGGCGAACACTGAAGCTTTCTTT; cdr3_aa: CASSGLRQGANTEAFF
v_call: TRBV2; clone_size: -; d_call: -; j_call: TRBJ2-1; cdr3_nt: TGTGCCAGCAGCAGGGGTGAGCAGTTCTTC; cdr3_aa: CASSRGEQFF
v_call: TRBV6-4; clone_size: few; d_call: TRBD1; j_call: TRBJ2-2; cdr3_nt: TGTGCCAGCAGTGACGGACAGGGGGCCGGGGAGCTGTTTTTT; cdr3_aa: CASSDGQGAGELFF